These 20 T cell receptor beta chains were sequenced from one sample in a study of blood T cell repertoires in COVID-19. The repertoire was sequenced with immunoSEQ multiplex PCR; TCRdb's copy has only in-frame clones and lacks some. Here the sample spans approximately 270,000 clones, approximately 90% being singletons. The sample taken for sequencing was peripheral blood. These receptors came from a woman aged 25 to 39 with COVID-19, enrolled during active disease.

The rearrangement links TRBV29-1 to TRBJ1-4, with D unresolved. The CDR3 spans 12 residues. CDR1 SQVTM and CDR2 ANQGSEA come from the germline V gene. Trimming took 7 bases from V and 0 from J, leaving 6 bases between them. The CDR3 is CSGRATNEKLFF. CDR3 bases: TGCAGCGGCCGGGCAACTAATGAAAAACTGTTTTTT.

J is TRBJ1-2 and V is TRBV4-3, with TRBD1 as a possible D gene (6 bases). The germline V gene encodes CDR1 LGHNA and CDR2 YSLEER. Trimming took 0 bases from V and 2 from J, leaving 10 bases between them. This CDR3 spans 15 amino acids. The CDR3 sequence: CASSQDRGWNYGYTF. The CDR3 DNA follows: TGCGCCAGCAGCCAAGATAGGGGGTGGAACTATGGCTACACCTTC.

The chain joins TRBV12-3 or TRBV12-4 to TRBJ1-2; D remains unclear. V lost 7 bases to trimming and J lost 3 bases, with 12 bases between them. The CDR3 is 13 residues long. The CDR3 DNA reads TGTGCCAGCACCCCCGGGAAGGACTATGGCTACACCTTC. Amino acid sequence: CASTPGKDYGYTF.

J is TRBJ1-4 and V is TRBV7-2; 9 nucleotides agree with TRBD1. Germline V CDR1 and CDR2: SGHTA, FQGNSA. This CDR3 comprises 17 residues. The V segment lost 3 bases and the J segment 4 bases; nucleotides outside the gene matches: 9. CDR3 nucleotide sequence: TGTGCCAGCAGCTTGTTCCGGACAGGGGCCGTTAATGAAAAACTGTTTTTT. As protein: CASSLFRTGAVNEKLFF.

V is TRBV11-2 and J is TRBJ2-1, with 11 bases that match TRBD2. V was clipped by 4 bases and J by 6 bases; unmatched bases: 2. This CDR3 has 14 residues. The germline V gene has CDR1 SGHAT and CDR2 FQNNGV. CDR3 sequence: CASSWGTSGNEQFF. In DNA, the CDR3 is TGTGCCAGCAGCTGGGGGACTAGCGGCAATGAGCAGTTCTTC. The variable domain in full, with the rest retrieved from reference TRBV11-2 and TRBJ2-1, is EAGVAQSPRYKIIEKRQSVAFWCNPISGHATLYWYQQILGQGPKLLIQFQNNGVVDDSQLPKDRFSAERLKGVDSTLKIQPAKLEDSAVYLCASSWGTSGNEQFFGPGTRLTVL.

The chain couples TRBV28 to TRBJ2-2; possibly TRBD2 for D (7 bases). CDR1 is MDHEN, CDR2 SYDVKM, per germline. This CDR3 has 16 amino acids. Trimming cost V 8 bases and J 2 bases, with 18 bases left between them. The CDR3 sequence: CASSYLGGANTGELFF. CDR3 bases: TGTGCCAGCTCATACCTGGGGGGGGCTAACACCGGGGAGCTGTTTTTT.

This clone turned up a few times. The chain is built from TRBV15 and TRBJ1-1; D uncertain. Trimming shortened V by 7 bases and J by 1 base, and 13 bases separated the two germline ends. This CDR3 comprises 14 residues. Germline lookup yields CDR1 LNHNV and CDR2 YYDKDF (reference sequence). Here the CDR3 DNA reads TGTGCCACCACCCTGGGCCAGTCGAACACTGAAGCTTTCTTT. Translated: CATTLGQSNTEAFF.

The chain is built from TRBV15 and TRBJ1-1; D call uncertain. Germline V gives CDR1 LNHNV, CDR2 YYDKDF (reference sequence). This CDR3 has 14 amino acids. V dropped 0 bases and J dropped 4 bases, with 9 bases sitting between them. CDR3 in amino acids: CATSRERRSTEAFF. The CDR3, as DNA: TGTGCCACCAGCAGAGAGAGGCGGAGCACTGAAGCTTTCTTT.

The CDR3 DNA reads as TGCAGCGTAGGGGACAGGGGGTCGGCTTTCTTT. Its translation is CSVGDRGSAFF. This rearrangement joins TRBV29-1 to TRBJ1-1; TRBD1 matches 11 bases. Germline V gene sequence: CDR1 SQVTM, CDR2 ANQGSEA. The CDR3 is 11 amino acids. V was clipped by 6 bases and J by 11 bases; unmatched bases: 5.

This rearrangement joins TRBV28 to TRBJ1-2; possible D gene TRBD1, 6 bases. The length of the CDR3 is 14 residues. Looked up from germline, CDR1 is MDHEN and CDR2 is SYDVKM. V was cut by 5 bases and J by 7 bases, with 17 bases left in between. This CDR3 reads CASSPPTGSVGYTF. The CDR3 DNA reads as TGTGCCAGCAGTCCCCCAACAGGGAGTGTTGGCTACACCTTC.

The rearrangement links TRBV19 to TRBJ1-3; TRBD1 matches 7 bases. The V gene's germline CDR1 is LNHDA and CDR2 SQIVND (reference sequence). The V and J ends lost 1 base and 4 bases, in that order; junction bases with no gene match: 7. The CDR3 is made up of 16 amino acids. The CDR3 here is CASSIGIGGSGNTIYF. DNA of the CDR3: TGTGCCAGTAGTATAGGGATAGGGGGCTCGGGAAACACCATATATTTT.

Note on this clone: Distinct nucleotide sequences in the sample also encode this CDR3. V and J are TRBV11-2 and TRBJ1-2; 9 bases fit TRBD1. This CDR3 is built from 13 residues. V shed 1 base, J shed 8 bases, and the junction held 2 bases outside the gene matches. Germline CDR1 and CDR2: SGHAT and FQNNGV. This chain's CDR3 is CASSLGTGDGYTF. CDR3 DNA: TGTGCCAGCAGCTTAGGGACAGGGGACGGCTACACCTTC.

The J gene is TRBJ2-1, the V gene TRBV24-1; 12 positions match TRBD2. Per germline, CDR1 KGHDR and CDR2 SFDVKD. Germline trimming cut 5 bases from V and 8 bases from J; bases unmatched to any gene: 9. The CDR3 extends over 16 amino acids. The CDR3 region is CATSGSSGGGGDEQFF. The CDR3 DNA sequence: TGTGCCACCAGTGGATCTAGCGGGGGGGGAGGGGATGAGCAGTTCTTC.

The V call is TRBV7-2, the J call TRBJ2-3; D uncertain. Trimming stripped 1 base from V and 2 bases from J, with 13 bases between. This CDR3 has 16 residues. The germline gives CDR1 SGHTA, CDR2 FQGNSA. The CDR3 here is CASSLGGSRFTDTQYF. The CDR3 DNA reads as TGTGCCAGCAGCTTAGGAGGTAGCAGATTCACAGATACGCAGTATTTT.

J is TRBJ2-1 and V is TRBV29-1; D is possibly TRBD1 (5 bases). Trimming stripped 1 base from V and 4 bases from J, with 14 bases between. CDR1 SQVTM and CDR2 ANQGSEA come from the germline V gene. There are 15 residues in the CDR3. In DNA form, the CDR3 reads TGCAGCGTTGAAGGTTCGACAGTGGTTTACAATGAGCAGTTCTTC. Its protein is CSVEGSTVVYNEQFF.

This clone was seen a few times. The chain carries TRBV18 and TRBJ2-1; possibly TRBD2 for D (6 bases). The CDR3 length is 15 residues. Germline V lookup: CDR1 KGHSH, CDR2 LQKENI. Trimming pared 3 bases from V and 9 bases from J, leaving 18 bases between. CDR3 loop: CASSPPLGEAIEQFF. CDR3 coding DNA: TGTGCCAGCTCACCCCCCCTCGGGGAGGCCATTGAGCAGTTCTTC. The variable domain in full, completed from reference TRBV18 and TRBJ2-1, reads NAGVMQNPRHLVRRRGQEARLRCSPMKGHSHVYWYRQLPEEGLKFMVYLQKENIIDESGMPKERFSAEFPKEGPSILRIQQVVRGDSAAYFCASSPPLGEAIEQFFGPGTRLTVL.

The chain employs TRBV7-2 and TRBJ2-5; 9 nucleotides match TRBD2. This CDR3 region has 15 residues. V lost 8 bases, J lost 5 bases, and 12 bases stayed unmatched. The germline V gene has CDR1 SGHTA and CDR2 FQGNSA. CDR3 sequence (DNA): TGTGCCAGCTCGAGACGTAGCGGGGGTCGGGAGACCCAGTACTTC. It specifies CASSRRSGGRETQYF. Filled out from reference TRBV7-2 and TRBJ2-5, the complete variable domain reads GAGVSQSPSNKVTEKGKDVELRCDPISGHTALYWYRQSLGQGLEFLIYFQGNSAPDKSGLPSDRFSAERTGGSVSTLTIQRTQQEDSAVYLCASSRRSGGRETQYFGPGTRLLVL.

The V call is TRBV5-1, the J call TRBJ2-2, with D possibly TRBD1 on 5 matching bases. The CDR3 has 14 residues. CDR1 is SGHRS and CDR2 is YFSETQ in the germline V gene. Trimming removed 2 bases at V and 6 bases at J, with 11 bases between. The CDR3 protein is CASSFPGSPGELFF. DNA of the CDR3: TGCGCCAGCAGCTTTCCAGGGTCCCCCGGGGAGCTGTTTTTT.

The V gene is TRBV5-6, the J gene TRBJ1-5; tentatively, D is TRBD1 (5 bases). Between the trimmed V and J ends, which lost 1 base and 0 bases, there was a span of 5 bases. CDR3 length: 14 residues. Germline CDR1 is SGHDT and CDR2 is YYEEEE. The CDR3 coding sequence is TGTGCCAGCAGCTTGACAGGTAGCAATCAGCCCCAGCATTTT. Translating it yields CASSLTGSNQPQHF.

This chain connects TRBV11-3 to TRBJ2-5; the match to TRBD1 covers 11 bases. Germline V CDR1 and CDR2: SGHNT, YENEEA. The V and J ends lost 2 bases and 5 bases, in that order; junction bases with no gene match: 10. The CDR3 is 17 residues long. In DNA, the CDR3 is TGTGCCAGCAGCTTATGGGACAGGGGGAAGGGAGGCGAGACCCAGTACTTC. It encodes CASSLWDRGKGGETQYF.